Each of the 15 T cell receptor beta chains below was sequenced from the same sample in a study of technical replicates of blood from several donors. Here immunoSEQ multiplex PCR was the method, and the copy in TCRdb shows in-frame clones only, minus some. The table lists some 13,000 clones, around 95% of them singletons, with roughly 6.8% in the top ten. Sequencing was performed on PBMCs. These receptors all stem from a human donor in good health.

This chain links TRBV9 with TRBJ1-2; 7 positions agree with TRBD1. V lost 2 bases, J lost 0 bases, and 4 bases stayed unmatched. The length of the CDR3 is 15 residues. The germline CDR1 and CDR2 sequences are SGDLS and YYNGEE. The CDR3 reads CASSVRQGANYGYTF. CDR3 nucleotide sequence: TGTGCCAGCAGCGTTCGACAGGGCGCTAACTATGGCTACACCTTC.

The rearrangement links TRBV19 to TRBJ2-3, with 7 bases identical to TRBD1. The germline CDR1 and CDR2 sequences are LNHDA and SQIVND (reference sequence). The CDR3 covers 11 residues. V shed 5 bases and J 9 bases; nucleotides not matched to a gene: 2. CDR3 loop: CASSAGGTQYF. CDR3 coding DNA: TGTGCCAGTAGTGCAGGGGGAACGCAGTATTTT. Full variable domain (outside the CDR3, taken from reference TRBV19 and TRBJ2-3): DGGITQSPKYLFRKEGQNVTLSCEQNLNHDAMYWYRQDPGQGLRLIYYSQIVNDFQKGDIAEGYSVSREKKESFPLTVTSAQKNPTAFYLCASSAGGTQYFGPGTRLTVL.

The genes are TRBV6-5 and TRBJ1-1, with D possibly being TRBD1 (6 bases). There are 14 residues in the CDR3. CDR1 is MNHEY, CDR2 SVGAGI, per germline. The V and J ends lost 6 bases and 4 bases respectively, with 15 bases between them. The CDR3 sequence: CASRKGGGTTEAFF. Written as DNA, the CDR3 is TGTGCCAGCAGAAAGGGAGGGGGGACCACTGAAGCTTTCTTT.

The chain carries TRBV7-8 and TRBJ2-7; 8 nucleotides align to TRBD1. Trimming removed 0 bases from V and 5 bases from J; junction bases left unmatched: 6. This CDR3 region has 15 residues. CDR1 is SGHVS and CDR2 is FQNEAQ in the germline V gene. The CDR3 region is CASSLARQGANEQYF. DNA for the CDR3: TGTGCCAGCAGCTTAGCACGCCAGGGGGCGAACGAGCAGTACTTC. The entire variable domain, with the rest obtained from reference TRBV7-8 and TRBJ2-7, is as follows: GAGVSQSPRYKVAKRGQDVALRCDPISGHVSLFWYQQALGQGPEFLTYFQNEAQLDKSGLPSDRFFAERPEGSVSTLKIQRTQQEDSAVYLCASSLARQGANEQYFGPGTRLTVT.

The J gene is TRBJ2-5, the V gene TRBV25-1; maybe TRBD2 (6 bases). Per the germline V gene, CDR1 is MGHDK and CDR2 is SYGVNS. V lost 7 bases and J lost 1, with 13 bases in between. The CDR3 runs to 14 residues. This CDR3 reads CASTRSGGQETQYF. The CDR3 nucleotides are TGTGCCAGCACCAGGTCCGGGGGCCAAGAGACCCAGTACTTC.

CDR3 in amino acids: CAWSVIQNYGYTF. The CDR3 DNA reads TGTGCCTGGAGTGTAATACAAAACTATGGCTACACCTTC. The V and J genes are TRBV30 and TRBJ1-2; D is uncertain. Germline assignment: CDR1 GTSNPN and CDR2 SVGIG (reference sequence). V lost 0 bases to trimming and J lost 2 bases, with 7 bases between them. The CDR3 spans 13 residues.

The CDR3 sequence: CASSLQGLAGANVLTF. CDR3 bases: TGTGCCAGCAGCTTGCAGGGACTTGCTGGGGCCAACGTCCTGACTTTC. The chain uses TRBV7-9 and TRBJ2-6; D may be TRBD2 (6 bases). The CDR3 loop spans 16 amino acids. With 3 bases removed from V and 2 bases from J, the gap between germline ends came to 11 bases. The germline V gene has CDR1 SEHNR and CDR2 FQNEAQ (reference sequence).

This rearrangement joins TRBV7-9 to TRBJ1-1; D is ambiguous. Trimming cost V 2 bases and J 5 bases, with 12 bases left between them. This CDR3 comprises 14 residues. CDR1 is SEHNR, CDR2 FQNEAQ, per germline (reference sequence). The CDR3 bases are TGTGCCAGCAGCTTACCCCGGGTCACGACTGAAGCTTTCTTT. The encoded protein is CASSLPRVTTEAFF.

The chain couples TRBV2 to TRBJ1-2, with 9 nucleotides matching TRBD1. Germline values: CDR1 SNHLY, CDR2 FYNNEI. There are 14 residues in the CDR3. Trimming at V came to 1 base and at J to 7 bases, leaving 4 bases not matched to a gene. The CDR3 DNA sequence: TGTGCCAGCAGTGAAGAGGGACAGGGCTTTGGCTACACCTTC. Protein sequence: CASSEEGQGFGYTF.

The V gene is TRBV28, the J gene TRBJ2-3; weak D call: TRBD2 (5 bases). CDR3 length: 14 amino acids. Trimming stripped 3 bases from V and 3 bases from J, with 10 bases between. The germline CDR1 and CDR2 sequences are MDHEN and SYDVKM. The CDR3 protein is CASSFGGPTDTQYF. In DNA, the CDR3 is TGTGCCAGCAGTTTTGGAGGCCCTACAGATACGCAGTATTTT.

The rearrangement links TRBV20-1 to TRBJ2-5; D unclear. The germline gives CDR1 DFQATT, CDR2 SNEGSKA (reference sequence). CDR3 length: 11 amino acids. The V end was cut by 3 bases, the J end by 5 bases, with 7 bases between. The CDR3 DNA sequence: TGCAGTGCTAGGATGGCCGAGACCCAGTACTTC. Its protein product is CSARMAETQYF.

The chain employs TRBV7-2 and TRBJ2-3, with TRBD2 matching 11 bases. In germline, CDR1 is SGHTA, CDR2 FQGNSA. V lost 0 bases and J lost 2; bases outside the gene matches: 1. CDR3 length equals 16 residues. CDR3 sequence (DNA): TGTGCCAGCAGCTTAGCGACTAGCGGGGCCACAGATACGCAGTATTTT. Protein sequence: CASSLATSGATDTQYF.

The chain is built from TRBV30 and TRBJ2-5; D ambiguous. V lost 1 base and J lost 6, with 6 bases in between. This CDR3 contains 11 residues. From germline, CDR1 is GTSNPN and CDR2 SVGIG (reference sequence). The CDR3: CAWSAQKTQYF. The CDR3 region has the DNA TGTGCCTGGAGTGCCCAGAAGACCCAGTACTTC. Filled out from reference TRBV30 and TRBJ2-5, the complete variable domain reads SQTIHQWPATLVQPVGSPLSLECTVEGTSNPNLYWYRQAAGRGLQLLFYSVGIGQISSEVPQNLSASRPQDRQFILSSKKLLLSDSGFYLCAWSAQKTQYFGPGTRLLVL.

In nucleotides, the CDR3 is TGTGCCAGCAGTCGAGGACAGGGGGGGGGCTATGGCTACACCTTC. This translates into CASSRGQGGGYGYTF. The genes are TRBV6-5 and TRBJ1-2; 10 bases fit TRBD1. The germline V gene encodes CDR1 MNHEY and CDR2 SVGAGI. The CDR3 is made up of 15 amino acids. V was clipped by 5 bases and J by 4 bases; unmatched bases: 7.

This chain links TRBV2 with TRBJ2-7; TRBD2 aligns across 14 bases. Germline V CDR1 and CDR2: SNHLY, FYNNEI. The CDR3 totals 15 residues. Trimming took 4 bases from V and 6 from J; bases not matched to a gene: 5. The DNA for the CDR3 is TGTGCCAGCAGTGCGGTGACTAGCGGGAGGGGCGAGCAGTACTTC. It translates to CASSAVTSGRGEQYF.